The entry below describes one TCR beta chain. This sample is drawn from a study of blood T cell repertoires in COVID-19. The protocol was immunoSEQ multiplex PCR, while the TCRdb copy is restricted to in-frame clones and leaves out a portion. The table shows 350,000 to 500,000 clones, with roughly 90% occurring only once. Germline CDR1 reads MNHEY; CDR2 reads SVGAGI. The CDR3 totals 14 residues. Trimming removed 4 bases from V and 4 bases from J; junction bases left unmatched: 1. The TCR was taken from a man between 18 and 29 years old with COVID-19, enrolled during active disease. The chain uses TRBV6-5 and TRBJ2-2; TRBD2 matches 9 bases. The sequenced sample consisted of peripheral blood. For the CDR3, the DNA is TGTGCCAGCAGTTTTAGCGGGGGCACCGGGGAGCTGTTTTTT. Translation gives CASSFSGGTGELFF.